These 28 T cell receptor beta chains share one sample of origin, sequenced in a study of shared clonotypes between healthy human individuals. Clones were read by immunoSEQ multiplex PCR, and TCRdb kept only the in-frame ones, dropping some. The sample includes about 560,000 clones, just over 75% of them seen just once. Sequenced material: PBMCs. Every receptor here comes from a woman aged 40-49 years in good health. Some clones in this sample may be carry-over from other donors' samples.

This chain uses TRBV18 with TRBJ2-6, with no clear D. The CDR3 length is 15 residues. Germline values: CDR1 KGHSH, CDR2 LQKENI. Between the trimmed V and J ends, which lost 4 bases and 0 bases, there was a span of 7 bases. The chain's CDR3 is CASSQTHSGANVLTF. As DNA, the CDR3 is TGTGCCAGCTCACAAACCCACTCTGGGGCCAACGTCCTGACTTTC. Using reference TRBV18 and TRBJ2-6 for the parts outside the CDR3, the full variable domain is NAGVMQNPRHLVRRRGQEARLRCSPMKGHSHVYWYRQLPEEGLKFMVYLQKENIIDESGMPKERFSAEFPKEGPSILRIQQVVRGDSAAYFCASSQTHSGANVLTFGAGSRLTVL.

CDR3 in amino acids: CASSPTRGRYGYTF. In nucleotides, the CDR3 is TGTGCCAGCTCACCAACTAGGGGTCGATATGGCTACACCTTC. The J gene is TRBJ1-2, the V gene TRBV18; D might be TRBD1 (5 bases). Germline CDR1 KGHSH, CDR2 LQKENI. The ends were cut back, 2 bases at V and 5 bases at J, with 12 bases in the middle. This CDR3 contains 14 residues.

The V and J genes are TRBV6-6 and TRBJ1-2; TRBD1 might be the D (5 bases). Trimming pared 6 bases from V and 2 bases from J, leaving 10 bases between. CDR1 and CDR2 from the germline V gene are MNHNY and SVGAGI (reference sequence). The CDR3 is 13 residues long. CDR3 loop: CASSTGTNYGYTF. The CDR3 DNA sequence: TGTGCCAGCAGCACCGGGACGAACTATGGCTACACCTTC.

The chain employs TRBV28 and TRBJ2-7; 8 nucleotides match TRBD1. The CDR3 has 14 amino acids. V dropped 8 bases and J dropped 0; count of bases not matched to a gene: 6. Germline values: CDR1 MDHEN, CDR2 SYDVKM. The CDR3 coding sequence is TGTGCCAGCTGGGACAGGACGTCCTCCTACGAGCAGTACTTC. Protein product: CASWDRTSSYEQYF.

Comment on this clone: This may stem from a read error, because a much larger clone lies one nucleotide away. The rearrangement links TRBV7-5 to TRBJ1-1. TRBV7-5 is termed a pseudogene. The CDR3 contains 12 residues. The CDR3: CASSLMNTEAFF. DNA for the CDR3: TGTGCCAGCAGCTTAATGAACACTGAAGCTTTCTTT.

V is TRBV27 and J is TRBJ2-7; the match to TRBD1 covers 9 bases. The CDR3 totals 14 residues. Germline V gene sequence: CDR1 MNHEY, CDR2 SMNVEV (reference sequence). V lost 4 bases to trimming and J lost 7 bases; unmatched junction nucleotides: 8. The CDR3 loop reads CASSSGTGLGEQYF. CDR3 nucleotide sequence: TGTGCCAGCAGTTCCGGGACAGGGCTCGGGGAGCAGTACTTC.

The J gene is TRBJ2-3, the V gene TRBV2, with D perhaps given as TRBD1 or TRBD2 (5 bases each). Trimming took off 7 bases at V and 5 bases at J, with 13 bases between the two ends. In germline, CDR1 is SNHLY, CDR2 FYNNEI. The CDR3 is 13 residues long. CDR3 nucleotides: TGTGCCAGCAACCTCCGGGACGGAGATACGCAGTATTTT. Translating it yields CASNLRDGDTQYF. Full variable domain (rest looked up from reference TRBV2 and TRBJ2-3): EPEVTQTPSHQVTQMGQEVILRCVPISNHLYFYWYRQILGQKVEFLVSFYNNEISEKSEIFDDQFSVERPDGSNFTLKIRSTKLEDSAMYFCASNLRDGDTQYFGPGTRLTVL.

This clone was seen a few times. This likely came from a read error, as a far larger clone is one base away. Since the CDR3 does not end with the conserved phenylalanine or tryptophan, this likely comes from a read error. The rearrangement links TRBV5-1 to TRBJ2-4, with a possible D match to TRBD2 (5 bases). CDR1 and CDR2 from the germline V gene are SGHRS and YFSETQ. V lost 4 bases and J 6 bases, leaving 17 bases between the germline ends. This CDR3 has 15 residues. In DNA, the CDR3 is TGCGCCAGCAGCCTAGAGGGCCAACCCGGAAACATTCAGTACCTC. Its protein product is CASSLEGQPGNIQYL.

A single count supports this clone. The V call is TRBV19, the J call TRBJ2-7; 13 bases match TRBD2. CDR3 length: 15 amino acids. The V gene's germline CDR1 is LNHDA and CDR2 SQIVND (reference sequence). Trimming cost V 3 bases and J 4 bases; bases outside gene matches: 3. This chain's CDR3 is CASSIRTSGSYEQYF. The DNA for the CDR3 is TGTGCCAGTAGTATTCGGACTAGCGGGAGTTACGAGCAGTACTTC.

This clone was seen more than once but under ten times. The chain couples TRBV7-8 to TRBJ2-3, with D perhaps matching TRBD2 (6 bases). This CDR3 contains 15 residues. Germline CDR1 and CDR2: SGHVS and FQNEAQ. V shed 5 bases and J shed 4 bases, with 16 bases lying between them. The CDR3 nucleotides read TGTGCCAGCAGCCGGGACTTAGGCGTCGCAGATACGCAGTATTTT. It yields the protein CASSRDLGVADTQYF. The complete variable domain, with remaining parts taken from reference TRBV7-8 and TRBJ2-3, reads GAGVSQSPRYKVAKRGQDVALRCDPISGHVSLFWYQQALGQGPEFLTYFQNEAQLDKSGLPSDRFFAERPEGSVSTLKIQRTQQEDSAVYLCASSRDLGVADTQYFGPGTRLTVL.

This chain connects TRBV15 to TRBJ2-7; possibly TRBD2 for D (6 bases). The CDR3 runs 14 residues. The germline V gene has CDR1 LNHNV and CDR2 YYDKDF (reference sequence). Trimming took off 3 bases at V and 5 bases at J, with 14 bases between the two ends. CDR3: CATSRNGDWDEQYF. In DNA, the CDR3 is TGTGCCACCAGCAGGAACGGGGACTGGGACGAGCAGTACTTC.

The gene calls are TRBV19 and TRBJ2-7; 7 positions match TRBD2. The CDR3 consists of 14 residues. V dropped 5 bases and J dropped 3; count of bases not matched to a gene: 7. Per the germline V gene, CDR1 is LNHDA and CDR2 is SQIVND (reference sequence). CDR3 region: CASSVRGGIYEQYF. The CDR3, as DNA: TGTGCCAGTAGTGTCCGGGGAGGGATCTACGAGCAGTACTTC.

V usage is TRBV28 and J usage is TRBJ2-1; 8 positions agree with TRBD2. The CDR3 consists of 15 residues. V lost 6 bases to trimming and J lost 5 bases; unmatched junction nucleotides: 9. Germline CDR1 reads MDHEN; CDR2 reads SYDVKM. The chain's CDR3 is CASRKSGRGDNEQFF. The CDR3 coding sequence is TGTGCCAGCAGGAAAAGCGGGAGAGGTGACAATGAGCAGTTCTTC. Full variable domain (rest looked up from reference TRBV28 and TRBJ2-1): DVKVTQSSRYLVKRTGEKVFLECVQDMDHENMFWYRQDPGLGLRLIYFSYDVKMKEKGDIPEGYSVSREKKERFSLILESASTNQTSMYLCASRKSGRGDNEQFFGPGTRLTVL.

J is TRBJ1-2 and V is TRBV7-2; possibly TRBD1 for D (6 bases). The CDR3 runs to 13 residues. Trimming pared 4 bases from V and 5 bases from J, leaving 11 bases between. Germline-derived CDR1 and CDR2 are SGHTA and FQGNSA. The CDR3 DNA is TGTGCCAGCAGCTCAGGGGCAGGTTATGGCTACACCTTC. Its translation: CASSSGAGYGYTF.

This clone was seen only once. The chain links TRBV28 to TRBJ2-7, with 8 bases identical to TRBD1. V lost 6 bases, J lost 1 base, and 8 bases stayed unmatched. Germline V lookup: CDR1 MDHEN, CDR2 SYDVKM. This CDR3 is built from 15 residues. The CDR3 here is CASRRARDRSYEQYF. CDR3 coding DNA: TGTGCCAGCAGACGAGCAAGGGACAGGTCCTACGAGCAGTACTTC.

This chain uses TRBV25-1 with TRBJ1-1; TRBD1 aligns across 10 bases. This CDR3 is built from 15 residues. The V gene end was trimmed by 4 bases and the J gene end by 5 bases; junction bases not matched to a gene: 7. CDR1 is MGHDK and CDR2 is SYGVNS in the germline V gene. Here the CDR3 DNA reads TGTGCCAGCAGTGGTTGGGACAGGGGTCTGACTGAAGCTTTCTTT. Protein sequence: CASSGWDRGLTEAFF.

The CDR3 spells CASSQGGEGYGYTF. The CDR3 DNA reads TGCGCCAGCAGCCAAGGAGGAGAGGGCTATGGCTACACCTTC. The gene calls are TRBV4-1 and TRBJ1-2, with D unresolved. There are 14 residues in the CDR3. Germline V lookup: CDR1 MGHRA, CDR2 YSYEKL. The germline V and J ends were trimmed by 1 base and 4 bases, with 10 bases remaining between them.

To note about this clone: Since a much larger clone is just one base distant, this may be a read error. Additional DNA sequences in this sample encode the identical CDR3. The V call is TRBV6-1, the J call TRBJ2-5, with a weak D call TRBD2 (6 bases). Trimming shortened V by 3 bases and J by 7 bases, and 15 bases separated the two germline ends. There are 14 residues in the CDR3. Germline V gene sequence: CDR1 MNHNS, CDR2 SASEGT. CDR3 protein: CASSERGLGGTQYF. For the CDR3, the DNA is TGTGCCAGCAGTGAGCGGGGACTGGGGGGGACCCAGTACTTC.

This chain joins TRBV7-9 and TRBJ2-1, with 13 bases that match TRBD2. Germline trimming cut 5 bases from V and 6 bases from J; bases unmatched to any gene: 7. Germline CDR1 SEHNR, CDR2 FQNEAQ (reference sequence). The CDR3 contains 16 residues. CDR3 in amino acids: CASSPRTSGSGNEQFF. In DNA form, the CDR3 reads TGTGCCAGCAGCCCCCGGACTAGCGGGAGTGGCAATGAGCAGTTCTTC.

For the CDR3, the DNA is TGTGCCAGCAGCTTAGAGGCAGGGATTTCCTACGAGCAGTACTTC. It codes for CASSLEAGISYEQYF. The chain combines TRBV7-2 with TRBJ2-7; D may be TRBD1 (5 bases). The germline V gene has CDR1 SGHTA and CDR2 FQGNSA. This CDR3 is 15 amino acids long. Between the trimmed V and J ends, which lost 1 base and 1 base, there was a span of 11 bases.

The chain employs TRBV7-9 and TRBJ2-3, with D perhaps TRBD1 (6 bases). The CDR3 runs to 17 residues. Per germline, CDR1 SEHNR and CDR2 FQNEAQ (reference sequence). V shed 5 bases and J shed 1 base, with 19 bases lying between them. The CDR3 coding sequence is TGTGCCAGCAGCCTCCACGGACAGCCAGCGGGCACAGATACGCAGTATTTT. It specifies CASSLHGQPAGTDTQYF.

The chain joins TRBV5-5 to TRBJ2-2; 7 bases align to TRBD1. CDR1 is SGHKS, CDR2 YYEKEE, per germline (reference sequence). J was trimmed by 4 bases and V by 0 bases; bases with no gene match: 6. This CDR3 spans 16 amino acids. Written as DNA, the CDR3 is TGTGCCAGCAGCTTGGGCGGACAGGCGGGCACCGGGGAGCTGTTTTTT. It codes for CASSLGGQAGTGELFF.

This chain links TRBV6-5 with TRBJ1-2; D not resolved. Trimming left V 4 bases short and J 6 bases short, with 9 bases between. Germline CDR1 is MNHEY and CDR2 is SVGAGI. The CDR3 contains 12 residues. The CDR3 protein is CASSSASDGYTF. The CDR3 DNA is TGTGCCAGCAGTTCCGCCTCAGATGGCTACACCTTC.

DNA of the CDR3: TGCGCCAGCAGCCAAGAAGGGGGGGGGTACACTGAAGCTTTCTTT. Its translation: CASSQEGGGYTEAFF. The J gene is TRBJ1-1, the V gene TRBV4-1, with a possible D match to TRBD1 (6 bases). Germline lookup yields CDR1 MGHRA and CDR2 YSYEKL. The CDR3 is 15 amino acids. Trimming took 0 bases from V and 3 from J, leaving 11 bases between them.

This chain connects TRBV5-1 to TRBJ1-1; the D is unclear. Germline CDR1 and CDR2: SGHRS and YFSETQ. The CDR3 extends over 14 amino acids. The ends were cut back, 5 bases at V and 0 bases at J, with 11 bases in the middle. CDR3 loop: CASSRQTLNTEAFF. The CDR3 coding sequence is TGCGCCAGCAGTCGTCAGACCCTGAACACTGAAGCTTTCTTT.

This chain uses TRBV29-1 with TRBJ1-1; D is possibly TRBD1 (5 bases). Between the trimmed V and J ends, which lost 5 bases and 8 bases, there was a span of 18 bases. This CDR3 contains 13 residues. In germline, CDR1 is SQVTM, CDR2 ANQGSEA. The CDR3 protein is CSVSPSRGVEAFF. The DNA for the CDR3 is TGCAGCGTTTCCCCCTCACGGGGGGTGGAAGCTTTCTTT.

The DNA for the CDR3 is TGCAGCGTTAGGGTAGGGGGCGAGGAGACCCAGTACTTC. Translation gives CSVRVGGEETQYF. The rearrangement links TRBV29-1 to TRBJ2-5, with 7 bases aligning to TRBD1. J was trimmed by 5 bases and V by 5 bases; bases with no gene match: 8. Looked up from germline, CDR1 is SQVTM and CDR2 is ANQGSEA. The CDR3 contains 13 residues.

In its sample, this clone was seen once. The J gene is TRBJ1-2, the V gene TRBV4-1, with TRBD1 as a possible D gene (5 bases). V lost 6 bases and J 7 bases, leaving 12 bases between the germline ends. The CDR3 extends over 12 amino acids. CDR1 is MGHRA, CDR2 YSYEKL, per germline. In DNA, the CDR3 is TGCGCCAGCAGTCCCGTAAGGGGTGGCTACACCTTC. It encodes CASSPVRGGYTF.